Shown below are 21 T cell receptor beta chains from a single sample sequenced in a study of cytomegalovirus exposure and HLA in healthy donors. The PCR employed 60 Vbeta primers together with 13 Jbeta primers. Sequencing used immunoSEQ multiplex PCR; TCRdb keeps in-frame clones, though not all of them. The table has about 59,000 clones, around 83% seen once; the top ten hold about 1.6%. The sequenced sample was PBMCs. The receptors here all came from a human donor in good health.

CDR3 region: CASSLILASGRSEQYF. Here the CDR3 DNA reads TGTGCCAGCAGTTTAATCCTCGCTAGCGGGAGGTCCGAGCAGTACTTC. The chain links TRBV28 to TRBJ2-5; 11 bases are a match to TRBD2. The end of the DNA is better explained by TRBJ2-7, so the J call may be wrong. The CDR3 sequence is 16 residues long. The germline gives CDR1 MDHEN, CDR2 SYDVKM.

The chain couples TRBV2 to TRBJ2-3; weak D call: TRBD1 (6 bases). The CDR3 runs to 13 residues. Germline CDR1 SNHLY, CDR2 FYNNEI. Trimming removed 4 bases at V and 1 base at J, with 6 bases between. The CDR3 region is CASSGQGTDTQYF. The CDR3 DNA reads TGTGCCAGCAGTGGACAGGGCACAGATACGCAGTATTTT.

The chain links TRBV30 to TRBJ1-2, with D possibly matching TRBD1 (6 bases). This CDR3 comprises 14 residues. Deletions cut 4 bases from V and 5 bases from J, with 17 bases between. Germline-derived CDR1 and CDR2 are GTSNPN and SVGIG (reference sequence). The CDR3 DNA sequence: TGTGCCTGGAAACGACAGGAGGCGGTTTATGGCTACACCTTC. The encoded protein is CAWKRQEAVYGYTF.

Only one count was recorded for this clone. The J gene is TRBJ2-1, the V gene TRBV29-1; D perhaps matches TRBD2 (5 bases). CDR3 length equals 18 residues. CDR1 and CDR2 from the germline V gene are SQVTM and ANQGSEA. Between the trimmed V and J ends, which lost 0 bases and 6 bases, there was a span of 24 bases. The CDR3 spells CSVEDPPMVALEGNEQFF. The CDR3 DNA follows: TGCAGCGTTGAAGATCCACCTATGGTAGCGCTCGAGGGCAATGAGCAGTTCTTC.

V is TRBV9 and J is TRBJ2-5; 7 positions agree with TRBD1. This CDR3 contains 15 residues. Germline V lookup: CDR1 SGDLS, CDR2 YYNGEE. V shed 2 bases and J 2 bases; nucleotides not matched to a gene: 6. CDR3 DNA: TGTGCCAGCAGCGTTAGAGGGACAGAACAAGAGACCCAGTACTTC. Translating it yields CASSVRGTEQETQYF.

This clone was detected a few times. This chain connects TRBV7-2 to TRBJ2-1; 12 bases align to TRBD2. This CDR3 region has 19 residues. Germline V gene data show CDR1 as SGHTA and CDR2 as FQGNSA. V trimming: 1 base; J trimming: 0 bases; junction bases outside the gene matches: 7. Here the CDR3 DNA reads TGTGCCAGCAGCTTAGTCGCTAGCGGGGGGGATAGCTCCTACAATGAGCAGTTCTTC. Protein product: CASSLVASGGDSSYNEQFF.

V gene TRBV13 combines with J gene TRBJ2-7, with D possibly being TRBD1 (6 bases). In germline, CDR1 is PRHDT, CDR2 FYEKMQ (reference sequence). The CDR3 has 12 residues. V was shortened by 3 bases and J by 4 bases, with 7 bases between the two germline ends. The CDR3 DNA reads TGTGCCAGCAGCTTGGACAGTTACGAGCAGTACTTC. Translating it yields CASSLDSYEQYF. Using reference TRBV13 and TRBJ2-7 for the parts outside the CDR3, the full variable domain is AAGVIQSPRHLIKEKRETATLKCYPIPRHDTVYWYQQGPGQDPQFLISFYEKMQSDKGSIPDRFSAQQFSDYHSELNMSSLELGDSALYFCASSLDSYEQYFGPGTRLTVT.

V and J are TRBV2 and TRBJ1-5, with D tentatively TRBD1 (5 bases). Germline-derived CDR1 and CDR2 are SNHLY and FYNNEI. The CDR3 length is 14 residues. Trimming pared 6 bases from V and 1 base from J, leaving 10 bases between. The CDR3 region has the DNA TGTGCCAGCAGGCCCGGGGGGAGCAATCAGCCCCAGCATTTT. As protein: CASRPGGSNQPQHF.

This clone was detected a few times. The chain combines TRBV6-5 with TRBJ1-2; tentative D call: TRBD1 (5 bases). Trimming left V 0 bases short and J 7 bases short, with 18 bases between. This CDR3 region has 16 residues. Germline V CDR1 and CDR2: MNHEY, SVGAGI. CDR3 coding DNA: TGTGCCAGCAGTTACTCTAACAAAGCGGGGGATTCTGGCTACACCTTC. Translation gives CASSYSNKAGDSGYTF.

The V call is TRBV4-1, the J call TRBJ2-1, with 7 bases aligning to TRBD2. Trimming removed 5 bases from V and 5 bases from J; junction bases left unmatched: 6. The CDR3 sequence is 14 residues long. Germline CDR1 and CDR2: MGHRA and YSYEKL. CDR3 in amino acids: CASSVRDYNNEQFF. The CDR3 DNA reads TGCGCCAGCAGCGTCCGGGACTACAACAATGAGCAGTTCTTC.

The J gene is TRBJ1-3, the V gene TRBV13, with TRBD1 identical over 7 bases. The V gene's germline CDR1 is PRHDT and CDR2 FYEKMQ (reference sequence). The CDR3 covers 16 residues. V shed 5 bases, J shed 4 bases, and the junction held 11 bases outside the gene matches. The CDR3 bases are TGTGCCAGCAGCCATCGGGACAGCTGGCAAGGAAACACCATATATTTT. Residues: CASSHRDSWQGNTIYF.

The chain has TRBV4-3 and TRBJ1-3, with TRBD1 matching over 8 bases. The CDR3 is 19 residues long. V lost 0 bases, J lost 1 base, and 11 bases stayed unmatched. Per the germline V gene, CDR1 is LGHNA and CDR2 is YSLEER. CDR3 residues: CASSQELGLQGASGNTIYF. The CDR3 DNA follows: TGCGCCAGCAGCCAAGAGTTGGGTCTCCAGGGGGCGTCTGGAAACACCATATATTTT.

V usage is TRBV14 and J usage is TRBJ1-6; D is perhaps TRBD1 (5 bases). The V gene's germline CDR1 is SGHDN and CDR2 FVKESK. CDR3 length equals 15 residues. V gave up 4 bases and J gave up 4 bases, with 11 bases separating them. The CDR3 region has the DNA TGTGCCAGCAGCCGCATGGGGGGATATAATTCACCCCTCCACTTT. This translates into CASSRMGGYNSPLHF.

J is TRBJ2-5 and V is TRBV2; 14 bases align to TRBD2. Germline V gene sequence: CDR1 SNHLY, CDR2 FYNNEI. The CDR3 is 16 amino acids. V was clipped by 6 bases and J by 4 bases; unmatched bases: 7. This chain's CDR3 is CASSLPGLAGAETQYF. As DNA, the CDR3 is TGTGCCAGCAGCCTTCCGGGACTAGCGGGAGCAGAGACCCAGTACTTC.

The rearrangement links TRBV18 to TRBJ2-5, with a possible D match to TRBD1 (6 bases). CDR3 length: 15 residues. Germline V gene sequence: CDR1 KGHSH, CDR2 LQKENI. The germline V and J ends were trimmed by 1 base and 0 bases, with 9 bases remaining between them. The CDR3: CASSPLRTDQETQYF. Written as DNA, the CDR3 is TGTGCCAGCTCACCACTGAGGACAGACCAAGAGACCCAGTACTTC.

The chain links TRBV6-1 to TRBJ1-2, with TRBD1 as a possible D gene (5 bases). There are 19 residues in the CDR3. V lost 0 bases and J 4 bases, leaving 24 bases between the germline ends. CDR1 is MNHNS and CDR2 is SASEGT in the germline V gene. CDR3 DNA sequence: TGTGCCAGCAGTGAAGCGCTTCAGAGGGTCGCGGGACGGCTCTATGGCTACACCTTC. It yields the protein CASSEALQRVAGRLYGYTF.

This sequence joins TRBV19 and TRBJ1-1, with D uncertain. V gave up 7 bases and J gave up 3 bases, with 12 bases separating them. CDR1 and CDR2 from the germline V gene are LNHDA and SQIVND (reference sequence). The CDR3 contains 13 residues. The CDR3, as DNA: TGTGCCAGTACCCCACGGGGATACACTGAAGCTTTCTTT. Residues: CASTPRGYTEAFF.

V usage is TRBV7-9 and J usage is TRBJ1-4, with a weak D call TRBD1 (6 bases). The length of the CDR3 is 15 residues. Trimming took 9 bases from V and 0 from J, leaving 14 bases between them. The V gene's germline CDR1 is SEHNR and CDR2 FQNEAQ (reference sequence). The CDR3, as DNA: TGTGCCAGTAAACCGGGACAACCAACTAATGAAAAACTGTTTTTT. Protein sequence: CASKPGQPTNEKLFF.

V gene TRBV6-5 combines with J gene TRBJ2-7; 7 bases line up with TRBD1. The trim removed 5 bases at V and 4 bases at J, leaving 5 bases unmatched. The germline V gene encodes CDR1 MNHEY and CDR2 SVGAGI. CDR3 length equals 13 residues. In nucleotides, the CDR3 is TGTGCCAGCAGTAGACAGGGTGTTTACGAGCAGTACTTC. Translation gives CASSRQGVYEQYF.

The CDR3 DNA reads as TGCGCCAGCAGCTTGGTTTTCGGGGGGACAGATACGCAGTATTTT. Residues: CASSLVFGGTDTQYF. The V call is TRBV5-1, the J call TRBJ2-3, with TRBD2 matching over 7 bases. Germline V gene sequence: CDR1 SGHRS, CDR2 YFSETQ. The trim removed 0 bases at V and 3 bases at J, leaving 4 bases unmatched. The CDR3 runs to 15 residues.

The rearrangement joins TRBV7-8 to TRBJ2-5; 11 nucleotides agree with TRBD2. This CDR3 is 16 amino acids long. From germline, CDR1 is SGHVS and CDR2 FQNEAQ. Losses at the gene ends were 5 bases for V and 2 bases for J; bases not matched to a gene: 7. As DNA, the CDR3 is TGTGCCAGCAGCGGGCTAGCGGGGGGTGCACAAGAGACCCAGTACTTC. Protein: CASSGLAGGAQETQYF.